This T cell receptor (beta chain) stems from a study of identical twins. This clonotype showed up just once. Template switching, a step in the protocol, added a universal primer site, and cDNA carried unique molecular identifiers. TCRdb reprocessed the 5' RACE reads via MiXCR and lists one record per CDR3 protein. The profile shows about 530,000 distinct CDR3 sequences, around 22% of them singletons. CDR3 length: 13 residues. Looked up from germline, CDR1 is DFQATT and CDR2 is SNEGSKA (reference sequence). Trimming cost V 2 bases and J 7 bases, with 12 bases left between them. This sample also belongs to another study, concerning yellow fever vaccine responses in identical twins.

The genes are TRBV20-1 and TRBJ2-1, with TRBD1 as a possible D gene (5 bases). The sequencing sample was made of CD4+ T cells sorted from blood. The sequence was collected from a woman younger than 35 in good health. In DNA, the CDR3 is TGCAGTGCTAGATTGCCAGGGTTGAATGAGCAGTTCTTC. It encodes CSARLPGLNEQFF.